A selection of T cell receptor beta chains follows, all from one sample in a study of cytomegalovirus exposure and HLA in healthy donors. TCRdb's copy holds only in-frame clones and misses some; the assay was immunoSEQ multiplex PCR. The sample lists a few hundred thousand clones; about 93% were seen once. Material for sequencing was PBMCs. These receptors were obtained from a girl aged 2-9 years in good health and CMV-seronegative. The CDR3 runs from the conserved cysteine through the conserved F or W. The D gene is left open where the match is weak. Not all rows give a size; the values are once, few, many and, for expanded clones, a class.

length,J,D,V,size,CDR3,DNA
15,TRBJ2-7,-,TRBV29-1,-,CSAGGGTGKIYEQYF,TGCAGCGCTGGGGGCGGAACGGGAAAAATCTACGAGCAGTACTTC
11,TRBJ2-7,TRBD2,TRBV19,-,CASTGGYEQYF,TGTGCCAGCACGGGGGGCTACGAGCAGTACTTC
14,TRBJ2-7,TRBD1,TRBV5-1,-,CASRRQGDWAEQYF,TGCGCCAGCAGAAGACAGGGAGATTGGGCCGAGCAGTACTTC
14,TRBJ2-5,-,TRBV5-1,-,CASSLGGREAQQYF,TGCGCCAGCAGCTTGGGCGGCAGGGAGGCTCAGCAGTACTTC
17,TRBJ2-1,TRBD2,TRBV7-7,-,CASSLEGTSGGNNEQFF,TGTGCTAGCAGCTTAGAGGGGACTAGCGGGGGGAACAATGAGCAGTTCTTC
15,TRBJ1-4,-,TRBV7-2,-,CASSQAGSPGEKLFF,TGTGCCAGCAGCCAAGCCGGGTCTCCAGGGGAAAAACTGTTTTTT
14,TRBJ1-2,TRBD1,TRBV2,-,CASRDRGINYGYTF,TGTGCCAGCAGGGACAGGGGGATTAACTATGGCTACACCTTC
19,TRBJ2-1,TRBD2,TRBV5-6,-,CASSLASSGGPSSYNEQFF,TGTGCCAGCAGCTTGGCCTCTAGCGGGGGACCAAGCTCCTACAATGAGCAGTTCTTC
14,TRBJ2-3,-,TRBV27,-,CASRSLGVGDTQYF,TGTGCCAGCAGAAGCCTAGGGGTTGGGGATACGCAGTATTTT
15,TRBJ2-3,TRBD1,TRBV5-6,-,CASSPSTGGTDTQYF,TGTGCCAGCAGCCCGTCGACAGGGGGCACAGATACGCAGTATTTT
12,TRBJ2-1,-,TRBV6-1,-,CASSEDSHEQFF,TGTGCCAGCAGTGAAGATAGCCACGAGCAGTTCTTC
16,TRBJ2-7,TRBD2,TRBV7-9,-,CASSLGSGGGSYEQYF,TGTGCCAGCAGCTTAGGCTCTGGGGGGGGCTCCTACGAGCAGTACTTC
13,TRBJ1-2,-,TRBV6-5,-,CASSQDSGRGYTF,TGTGCCAGCAGTCAGGACAGCGGACGTGGCTACACCTTC
15,TRBJ2-5,TRBD2,TRBV2,-,CASRKRGASQETQYF,TGTGCCAGCAGAAAGCGGGGGGCCAGCCAAGAGACCCAGTACTTC
14,TRBJ2-5,-,TRBV11-2,-,CASSSGIARETQYF,TGTGCCAGCAGCTCCGGGATAGCAAGGGAGACCCAGTACTTC
13,TRBJ2-1,TRBD1,TRBV5-1,-,CASRPTGFDEQFF,TGCGCCAGCAGACCGACAGGGTTCGATGAGCAGTTCTTC
18,TRBJ1-5,-,TRBV27,-,CASSRRAARALGGQPQHF,TGTGCCAGCAGTCGGCGGGCAGCGCGGGCCCTGGGTGGTCAGCCCCAGCATTTT
15,TRBJ2-6,TRBD1,TRBV19,-,CASSRTGVGANVLTF,TGTGCCAGTAGTAGGACAGGTGTTGGGGCCAACGTCCTGACTTTC
12,TRBJ1-2,TRBD1,TRBV10-3,-,CAISERQGFFSF,TGTGCCATCAGTGAGCGACAGGGGTTTTTCTCCTTC
14,TRBJ1-4,TRBD1,TRBV5-3,-,CARSSQGAGEKLFF,TGTGCCAGAAGCTCACAGGGGGCTGGCGAAAAACTGTTTTTT
13,TRBJ2-2,-,TRBV11-3,-,CASSLGSTGELFF,TGTGCCAGCAGCTTGGGGAGCACCGGGGAGCTGTTTTTT
18,TRBJ2-1,-,TRBV25-1,-,CASSDKNTGPGSYNEQFF,TGTGCCAGCAGTGACAAAAACACAGGGCCGGGTTCCTACAATGAGCAGTTCTTC
13,TRBJ1-5,TRBD1,TRBV19,-,CATDRGRDQPQHF,TGTGCCACGGACAGGGGGCGAGATCAGCCCCAGCATTTT
16,TRBJ2-7,-,TRBV7-8,-,CASSLGRGQTFYEQYF,TGTGCCAGCAGCTTGGGGCGGGGACAGACCTTCTACGAGCAGTACTTC
13,TRBJ1-1,TRBD1,TRBV5-4,-,CAVLPGGVTEAFF,TGTGCCGTACTTCCAGGGGGCGTAACTGAAGCTTTCTTT
14,TRBJ1-5,-,TRBV19,-,CASSIGGPNQPQHF,TGTGCCAGTAGTATCGGGGGGCCCAATCAGCCCCAGCATTTT
19,TRBJ2-3,TRBD2,TRBV6-1,-,CASSGSFTGTRASTDTQYF,TGTGCCAGCAGTGGATCCTTTACTGGGACTAGGGCTAGCACAGATACGCAGTATTTT
15,TRBJ2-1,-,TRBV10-1,-,CASSEYGDNYNEQFF,TGCGCCAGCAGTGAGTACGGGGATAACTACAATGAGCAGTTCTTC
16,TRBJ2-2,TRBD2,TRBV7-9,-,CASSLGTSGRTGELFF,TGTGCCAGCAGCTTGGGGACTAGCGGGAGGACCGGGGAGCTGTTTTTT
15,TRBJ2-7,TRBD2,TRBV25-1,-,CASSVGGRADYEQYF,TGTGCCAGCAGTGTGGGCGGGAGGGCGGATTACGAGCAGTACTTC
15,TRBJ2-5,-,TRBV7-5,-,CARSLGQGIQETQYF,TGTGCCAGAAGCCTCGGACAGGGGATCCAAGAGACCCAGTACTTC
14,TRBJ2-2,TRBD1,TRBV6-4,-,CASTGQEFTGELFF,TGTGCCAGCACTGGACAGGAATTCACCGGGGAGCTGTTTTTT
12,TRBJ2-1,-,TRBV19,once,CASSPTSNEQFF,TGTGCCAGTAGCCCGACTAGCAATGAGCAGTTCTTC